This T cell receptor beta chain was identified during a study of T cells in Graves' hyperthyroidism and ophthalmopathy. This clonotype was seen repeatedly, ten times or more. Amplification of TCR beta CDR3 regions was performed using RNA transcripts as template. Primed by the HTBI set, a first-round RT-PCR was run on the TCR CDR3. MiXCR, run by TCRdb on the multiplex PCR reads, gives a single entry per CDR3 protein. The top ten clones hold 15% to 20% of a sample with 400,000 or so distinct CDR3 sequences, roughly 14% of them seen once. With 3 bases removed from V and 4 bases from J, the gap between germline ends came to 9 bases. The CDR3 is made up of 14 amino acids. Germline-derived CDR1 and CDR2 are WNHNN and SYGVQD (reference sequence).

V usage is TRBV10-1 and J usage is TRBJ1-4; D gene uncertain. The specimen was blood. The sequence derives from a woman aged 30 to 39 with Graves' ophthalmopathy. The CDR3 sequence: CASSESGINEKLFF. CDR3 in DNA: TGCGCCAGCAGTGAATCGGGGATTAATGAAAAACTGTTTTTT.